Below, 25 T cell receptor beta chains from the same sample are listed, as sequenced in a study of prognosis after radiotherapy for stage I lung cancer. The genomic DNA TCR beta CDR3 region underwent two rounds of multiplex PCR. Each TRBV and TRBJ gene had its own primer in the first PCR round. TCRdb processed the multiplex PCR reads anew with MiXCR; each CDR3 protein has one entry. Of about 18,000 distinct CDR3 sequences listed, roughly 55% are singletons. The specimen was PBMCs, collected before or after stereotactic body radiation therapy (not recorded which). The receptors here all came from a donor over 45 with non-small cell lung cancer.

This clonotype was counted ten times or more. The chain couples TRBV20-1 to TRBJ2-5; D is possibly TRBD1 (7 bases). Germline-derived CDR1 and CDR2 are DFQATT and SNEGSKA (reference sequence). The CDR3 covers 21 residues. Trimming pared 3 bases from V and 5 bases from J, leaving 37 bases between. The CDR3 DNA reads TGCAGTGCTAGTCCTCTTCGGGCAGGGGGGTTCTCCATGCTAGATTATGAGACCCAGTACTTC. It yields the protein CSASPLRAGGFSMLDYETQYF.

This rearrangement joins TRBV11-3 to TRBJ2-2; TRBD1 matches at 7 bases. Germline-derived CDR1 and CDR2 are SGHNT and YENEEA. The J segment lost 2 bases and the V segment lost 5 bases, leaving 8 bases of the junction unmatched. CDR3 size: 16 residues. The CDR3 is CASSPTGTVNTGELFF. The CDR3 DNA reads TGTGCCAGCAGCCCCACCGGGACAGTTAACACCGGGGAGCTGTTTTTT.

The chain recombines TRBV27 with TRBJ2-1, with D perhaps TRBD1 (6 bases). The CDR3 sequence is 12 residues long. Trimming removed 6 bases at V and 8 bases at J, with 11 bases between. Germline CDR1 reads MNHEY; CDR2 reads SMNVEV (reference sequence). The CDR3 loop reads CASRTGFDEQFF. The CDR3, as DNA: TGTGCCAGCAGGACAGGTTTCGATGAGCAGTTCTTC.

The genes are TRBV11-2 and TRBJ2-7, with D possibly being TRBD1 or TRBD2 (5 bases each). The ends were cut back, 5 bases at V and 4 bases at J, with 12 bases in the middle. In germline, CDR1 is SGHAT, CDR2 FQNNGV. The CDR3 loop spans 13 amino acids. The CDR3 DNA reads as TGTGCCAGCAGCAAGGGGTGGGAGTACGAGCAGTACTTC. It encodes CASSKGWEYEQYF.

Here the CDR3 DNA reads TGCGCCAGCAGCTTGGCACGAAGGACTGAAGCTTTCTTT. Encoded protein: CASSLARRTEAFF. The genes are TRBV5-1 and TRBJ1-1; D gene unclear. The CDR3 has 13 residues. V lost 0 bases to trimming and J lost 5 bases, with 8 bases between them. The V gene's germline CDR1 is SGHRS and CDR2 YFSETQ.

In regard to this clonotype: This sequence is one base from a far larger clone and is likely a read error. The rearrangement joins TRBV7-9 to TRBJ1-2; unclear D gene. This CDR3 region has 16 residues. The V gene lost 5 bases and the J gene lost 3 bases, with 19 bases spanning the gap. The germline V gene encodes CDR1 SEHNR and CDR2 FQNEAQ (reference sequence). CDR3: CASSLAVIPLDYGYTF. The CDR3 DNA sequence: TGTGCCAGCAGCCTGGCCGTGATTCCCCTGGACTATGGCTACACCTTC.

This clonotype is judged medium-sized. The V and J genes are TRBV6-1 and TRBJ1-3; weak D call: TRBD1 (6 bases). Germline CDR1 and CDR2: MNHNS and SASEGT. This CDR3 comprises 14 residues. Trimming took 6 bases from V and 2 from J, leaving 11 bases between them. The CDR3 loop reads CASSSGTPGNTIYF. For the CDR3, the DNA is TGTGCCAGCAGCAGCGGGACACCTGGAAACACCATATATTTT.

In this sample, this clonotype turned up a few times. This chain joins TRBV6-2 or TRBV6-3 and TRBJ1-2, with D possibly TRBD1 on 6 matching bases. V was clipped by 6 bases and J by 7 bases, with 18 bases between them. The germline V gene encodes CDR1 MNHEY and CDR2 SVGEGT. The CDR3 sequence is 14 residues long. The CDR3 sequence: CASRVGAQLFGYTF. DNA of the CDR3: TGTGCCAGCAGAGTGGGGGCGCAGCTCTTTGGCTACACCTTC.

Worth noting for this clonotype: One junction end does not reproduce the germline sequence, and a read error may be involved. The chain carries TRBV6-5 and TRBJ1-2, with no clear D. This CDR3 is built from 15 residues. CDR1 is MNHEY, CDR2 SVGAGI, per germline. The CDR3 sequence: CASIYEQALDYGYTF. CDR3 DNA: TGTGCCAGCATTTACGAGCAGGCCTTAGACTATGGCTACACCTTC.

The chain couples TRBV11-2 to TRBJ1-2; a weak D match, TRBD1 (5 bases). The CDR3 is 12 amino acids. Germline V CDR1 and CDR2: SGHAT, FQNNGV. The ends were cut back, 4 bases at V and 6 bases at J, with 9 bases in the middle. The CDR3 reads CASSSMGDGYTF. The CDR3, as DNA: TGTGCCAGCAGCTCCATGGGGGATGGCTACACCTTC.

The chain employs TRBV19 and TRBJ1-2, with D hard to call. Trimming removed 5 bases from V and 4 bases from J, with 17 bases in between. Germline loops: CDR1 LNHDA, CDR2 SQIVND (reference sequence). CDR3 length: 15 amino acids. The CDR3 region has the DNA TGTGCCAGTAGTCCCGAGGCGTCTTTGGTCTATGGCTACACCTTC. Protein: CASSPEASLVYGYTF.

This clonotype was found many times. The chain combines TRBV7-9 with TRBJ1-2; a weak D match, TRBD1 (6 bases). Germline-derived CDR1 and CDR2 are SEHNR and FQNEAQ (reference sequence). V lost 5 bases to trimming and J lost 1 base, with 14 bases between them. The CDR3 is 15 residues long. In DNA, the CDR3 is TGTGCCAGCAGCGCCGGGACAAACGATAACTATGGCTACACCTTC. This gives the protein CASSAGTNDNYGYTF.

This clonotype appeared a few times. The J gene is TRBJ2-2, the V gene TRBV7-2, with D possibly matching TRBD2 (5 bases). The CDR3 contains 15 residues. From germline, CDR1 is SGHTA and CDR2 FQGNSA. V was pared by 0 bases and J by 0 bases, with 5 bases between. CDR3 protein: CASSLAAANTGELFF. DNA for the CDR3: TGTGCCAGCAGCTTAGCAGCGGCGAACACCGGGGAGCTGTTTTTT.

The chain carries TRBV19 and TRBJ1-2; D is ambiguous. This CDR3 has 15 residues. Germline V gene data show CDR1 as LNHDA and CDR2 as SQIVND (reference sequence). V was cut by 3 bases and J by 4 bases, with 15 bases left in between. CDR3 DNA sequence: TGTGCCAGTAGTATGTCTACAGTAAATACCTATGGCTACACCTTC. Translated, it gives CASSMSTVNTYGYTF.

This clonotype was seen repeatedly, ten times or more. This chain joins TRBV6-1 and TRBJ2-7; 8 positions match TRBD2. In germline, CDR1 is MNHNS, CDR2 SASEGT. There are 16 residues in the CDR3. The V and J ends lost 1 base and 6 bases, in that order; junction bases with no gene match: 11. The CDR3 is CASSEEEGTSGSEQYF. CDR3 coding DNA: TGTGCCAGCAGTGAAGAGGAAGGGACTAGTGGTTCCGAGCAGTACTTC.

This clonotype was counted many times. The rearrangement links TRBV5-4 to TRBJ2-3; possible D gene TRBD2, 6 bases. V shed 3 bases and J shed 3 bases, with 11 bases lying between them. The length of the CDR3 is 14 residues. CDR1 is SGHNT, CDR2 YYREEE, per germline (reference sequence). The CDR3 DNA reads TGTGCCAGCAGCTCGCCGGCGGGGACAGATACGCAGTATTTT. It specifies CASSSPAGTDTQYF. The variable domain in full, with the rest retrieved from reference TRBV5-4 and TRBJ2-3, is ETGVTQSPTHLIKTRGQQVTLRCSSQSGHNTVSWYQQALGQGPQFIFQYYREEENGRGNFPPRFSGLQFPNYSSELNVNALELDDSALYLCASSSPAGTDTQYFGPGTRLTVL.

This clonotype is judged medium-sized. This chain links TRBV20-1 with TRBJ1-3; D may be TRBD1 (5 bases). Per the germline V gene, CDR1 is DFQATT and CDR2 is SNEGSKA (reference sequence). V lost 3 bases and J lost 0, with 9 bases in between. The CDR3 has 14 residues. The CDR3 protein is CSASIGASGNTIYF. CDR3 sequence (DNA): TGCAGTGCTAGTATTGGGGCCTCTGGAAACACCATATATTTT.

In this sample, this clonotype turned up many times. The chain carries TRBV15 and TRBJ2-7, with D perhaps assigned TRBD1 or TRBD2 (5 bases each). Trimming took 0 bases from V and 6 from J, leaving 15 bases between them. The CDR3 is 15 residues long. Germline values: CDR1 LNHNV, CDR2 YYDKDF (reference sequence). The CDR3, as DNA: TGTGCCACCAGCAGAGATAAGGCAGGGAGCGGCGAGCAGTACTTC. It specifies CATSRDKAGSGEQYF.

Judged by abundance, this clonotype is medium-sized (0.01 to 0.1%). A read error may account for a junction end that differs from germline. This chain links TRBV20-1 with TRBJ2-3; D might be TRBD2 (6 bases). Germline V gene data show CDR1 as DFQATT and CDR2 as SNEGSKA (reference sequence). The CDR3 runs to 14 residues. The CDR3: CSARAVTSEDTQYF. Here the CDR3 DNA reads TGCAGTGCCAGAGCTGTGACTAGTGAAGATACGCAGTATTTT.

The chain uses TRBV6-1 and TRBJ2-5; TRBD1 might be the D (6 bases). The germline V gene has CDR1 MNHNS and CDR2 SASEGT. The CDR3 totals 16 residues. Trimming left V 4 bases short and J 5 bases short, with 20 bases between. CDR3 residues: CASSARTERLAETQYF. CDR3 DNA: TGTGCCAGCAGTGCCCGGACAGAGCGTTTGGCGGAGACCCAGTACTTC.

Concerning this clonotype: A far more abundant clone sits one base away, making this likely a read error. This chain joins TRBV6-9 and TRBJ2-1; D is unresolved. The CDR3 contains 12 residues. Germline CDR1 is MNHGY and CDR2 is SVAAGI. The CDR3 sequence: CAISSSLYGQFF. The CDR3 DNA follows: TGTGCCATCAGTTCTAGTCTGTATGGGCAGTTCTTC.

This chain uses TRBV18 with TRBJ2-7; D gene uncertain. The V end lost 1 base, the J end lost 1 base, and 14 bases lay between the germline ends. The germline V gene encodes CDR1 KGHSH and CDR2 LQKENI. The CDR3 has 16 residues. CDR3 amino acids: CASSPLRLDPSYEQYF. In DNA, the CDR3 is TGTGCCAGCTCACCACTTCGGCTGGACCCTTCCTACGAGCAGTACTTC.

V is TRBV19 and J is TRBJ2-3; TRBD2 matches 12 bases. This CDR3 spans 14 amino acids. Per the germline V gene, CDR1 is LNHDA and CDR2 is SQIVND (reference sequence). Losses at the gene ends were 6 bases for V and 5 bases for J; bases not matched to a gene: 3. For the CDR3, the DNA is TGTGCCAGTAGGACTAGCGGGAGTGGAGATACGCAGTATTTT. Protein product: CASRTSGSGDTQYF.

This clonotype was picked up many times. The chain has TRBV4-2 and TRBJ2-1, with 13 bases that match TRBD2. V shed 3 bases and J 2 bases; nucleotides not matched to a gene: 1. The CDR3 is 16 residues long. The V gene's germline CDR1 is LGHNA and CDR2 YNFKEQ. The CDR3 region has the DNA TGTGCCAGCAGCCAGACTAGCGGGAGGCCCTACAATGAGCAGTTCTTC. This sequence encodes CASSQTSGRPYNEQFF.

Comment on this clonotype: One end of the junction fails to match germline, which may point to a read error. V usage is TRBV5-1 and J usage is TRBJ2-7; D is unclear. CDR1 SGHRS and CDR2 YFSETQ come from the germline V gene. The CDR3 has 13 residues. CDR3 sequence reads: CASSLGTQAPPDF. The CDR3 DNA sequence: TGCGCCAGCAGCTTGGGAACGCAGGCCCCCCCTGACTTC.